This note documents a single T cell receptor beta chain sequence. According to the study, genomic DNA was the template for TCR beta VDJ and CDR3 profiling. From the reads, TCRdb called clonotypes with MiXCR, one entry per CDR3 protein. This repertoire shows 200,000 to 250,000 distinct CDR3 sequences, almost 35% found once; its top ten account for around 1.1%. Per the germline V gene, CDR1 is SGHTA and CDR2 is FQGTGA. V was trimmed by 5 bases and J by 4 bases, leaving 14 bases between them. CDR3 size: 14 residues. The data are from a study of CD8+CD57+ T cells in acquired aplastic anemia. This chain joins TRBV7-3 and TRBJ1-1; perhaps TRBD1 as D (5 bases). Sequencing was carried out using sorted CD4+, CD8+, or CD8+CD57+ T cells (not recorded which) from PBMCs. This clonotype originated in a human donor in good health, serving as a control. In nucleotides, the CDR3 is TGTGCCAGCAGCCCCAAACGGGGCCCCACTGAAGCTTTCTTT. Translating it yields CASSPKRGPTEAFF. The full variable domain, with the rest looked up from reference TRBV7-3 and TRBJ1-1, is GAGVSQTPSNKVTEKGKYVELRCDPISGHTALYWYRQSLGQGPEFLIYFQGTGAADDSGLPNDRFFAVRPEGSVSTLKIQRTERGDSAVYLCASSPKRGPTEAFFGQGTRLTVV.